This TCR beta chain originates from a study of cytomegalovirus exposure and HLA in healthy donors. Study conclusions and caveats: Earlier analysis looked at TCR beta V segments, and most were productive about 90% or about 30% of the time.

This clone was detected a few times. The target antigen is unknown. It was with 60 Vbeta and 13 Jbeta primers that the PCR ran. TCRdb keeps only in-frame clones here, not all; method: immunoSEQ multiplex PCR. The repertoire includes approximately 140,000 clones, around 59% of them detected once, and approximately 1.7% sits in the top ten. The J segment lost 5 bases and the V segment lost 8 bases, leaving 8 bases of the junction unmatched. This CDR3 spans 14 amino acids. The V gene's germline CDR1 is ENHRY and CDR2 SYGVKD. The chain uses TRBV10-3 and TRBJ1-5, with 8 bases matching TRBD1. This receptor was obtained from a male donor in good health and CMV-seronegative. Sequencing input: PBMCs. Here the CDR3 reads CAIGVTGEDQPQHF. DNA for the CDR3: TGTGCCATCGGAGTGACAGGGGAGGATCAGCCCCAGCATTTT.